Below, 13 T cell receptor beta chains from the same sample are listed, as sequenced in a study of T-cell reconstitution after alpha-beta-depleted transplantation in children (TCRdb year 2016). The library was obtained by PCR. The instrument given in TCRdb is Illumina HiSeq 2500. TCR libraries were prepared with molecular barcoding, using unique molecular identifiers to normalize TCRbeta repertoire quantification. The raw public data were reprocessed by TCRdb itself: fastp quality trimming at Q25, MiXCR clonotype calling, in-frame beta chains only. Every distinct CDR3 protein forms one entry, paired with its most common genes and DNA. This sample comprises 85,000 to 120,000 distinct CDR3 sequences, approximately 6% of them detected only once. 5.5% to 6.5% of the sample belongs to the ten largest clones. This specimen's time point label, per the study, means: day 60 (about 2 months) after transplantation. The treatment or condition label on this specimen signifies: allogeneic hematopoietic cell transplantation with graft depleted of TCRalphabeta T cells and CD19 B cells.

The source material was PBMCs, mostly from graft donor cells, sampled 60 days after TCRalphabeta/CD19-depleted stem cell transplant. The receptors originated from a female patient aged 2 to 10 who had a stem cell transplant for Fanconi anemia, so the T cells may come from the graft donor.

This clonotype was picked up many times. The CDR3 here is CASSLGQLSTDTQYF. The CDR3 DNA is TGTGCCAGCAGTCTGGGACAGCTAAGCACAGATACGCAGTATTTT. The rearrangement uses TRBV28 and TRBJ2-3, with 7 bases fitting TRBD1. The germline CDR1 and CDR2 sequences are MDHEN and SYDVKM. The CDR3 is made up of 15 amino acids. The ends lost 5 bases at V and 0 bases at J; junction bases unmatched: 5.

Ten or more counts support this clonotype. The rearrangement uses TRBV25-1 and TRBJ2-1, with D possibly being TRBD2 (6 bases). The CDR3 runs 14 residues. The V gene lost 10 bases and the J gene lost 0 bases, with 13 bases spanning the gap. Germline CDR1 reads MGHDK; CDR2 reads SYGVNS. CDR3 in amino acids: CATSVYNSYNEQFF. CDR3 nucleotides: TGTGCCACTAGCGTCTATAACTCCTACAATGAGCAGTTCTTC.

This clonotype was counted ten times or more. This chain joins TRBV7-3 and TRBJ2-2; D is uncertain. This CDR3 has 12 amino acids. Looked up from germline, CDR1 is SGHTA and CDR2 is FQGTGA. Trimming removed 5 bases at V and 7 bases at J, with 8 bases between. The CDR3 DNA reads TGTGCCAGCAGCCGTAGAGGCGGGGAGCTGTTTTTT. Encoded protein: CASSRRGGELFF.

This clonotype was seen repeatedly, ten times or more. The gene calls are TRBV20-1 and TRBJ1-6; D remains unclear. V was clipped by 0 bases and J by 6 bases, with 9 bases between them. Germline V CDR1 and CDR2: DFQATT, SNEGSKA (reference sequence). The CDR3 is 14 residues long. In DNA form, the CDR3 reads TGCAGTGCTAGAGATTCTGTTCGTAATTCACCCCTCCACTTT. Translated, it gives CSARDSVRNSPLHF.

This clonotype has a count of ten or more. This rearrangement joins TRBV11-2 to TRBJ2-7; possibly TRBD1 or TRBD2 for D (5 bases each). The CDR3 covers 16 residues. The V and J ends lost 0 bases and 3 bases respectively, with 15 bases between them. Germline CDR1 reads SGHAT; CDR2 reads FQNNGV. The CDR3: CASSLDLGLRGYEQYF. CDR3 nucleotides: TGTGCCAGCAGCTTAGATTTGGGGCTACGGGGCTACGAGCAGTACTTC. Full variable domain (rest looked up from reference TRBV11-2 and TRBJ2-7): EAGVAQSPRYKIIEKRQSVAFWCNPISGHATLYWYQQILGQGPKLLIQFQNNGVVDDSQLPKDRFSAERLKGVDSTLKIQPAKLEDSAVYLCASSLDLGLRGYEQYFGPGTRLTVT.

This clonotype has just a few counts. This chain links TRBV4-2 with TRBJ2-3; weak D call: TRBD2 (5 bases). This CDR3 has 18 amino acids. Per germline, CDR1 LGHNA and CDR2 YNFKEQ. Between the trimmed V and J ends, which lost 0 bases and 0 bases, there was a span of 16 bases. The chain's CDR3 is CASSQDDIFWTSTDTQYF. CDR3 nucleotides: TGTGCCAGCAGCCAAGACGATATCTTCTGGACTAGCACAGATACGCAGTATTTT.

V is TRBV20-1 and J is TRBJ2-7; D is possibly TRBD1 (6 bases). This CDR3 is 14 amino acids long. The germline V gene encodes CDR1 DFQATT and CDR2 SNEGSKA (reference sequence). Trimming took off 1 base at V and 0 bases at J, with 10 bases between the two ends. CDR3 nucleotides: TGCAGTGCTAGAGGGGGACAATTCTCCTACGAGCAGTACTTC. Residues: CSARGGQFSYEQYF.

This clonotype was found many times. In DNA form, the CDR3 reads TGCGCCAGCAGCTTGGGTCGGGCCTACGAGCAGTACTTC. This sequence encodes CASSLGRAYEQYF. The chain carries TRBV5-1 and TRBJ2-7; D is unresolved. CDR3 length: 13 amino acids. Germline V lookup: CDR1 SGHRS, CDR2 YFSETQ. Trimming took 0 bases from V and 2 from J, leaving 6 bases between them.

J is TRBJ2-2 and V is TRBV7-2; TRBD2 matches 9 bases. The J segment lost 5 bases and the V segment lost 0 bases, leaving 1 base of the junction unmatched. The CDR3 is made up of 15 amino acids. Germline lookup yields CDR1 SGHTA and CDR2 FQGNSA. This chain's CDR3 is CASSLALAGTGELFF. The CDR3 DNA reads as TGTGCCAGCAGCTTAGCCCTAGCGGGGACCGGGGAGCTGTTTTTT.

Ten or more counts support this clonotype. V gene TRBV20-1 combines with J gene TRBJ2-7, with D possibly matching TRBD1 (5 bases). The CDR3 has 13 amino acids. Per the germline V gene, CDR1 is DFQATT and CDR2 is SNEGSKA (reference sequence). Deletions cut 0 bases from V and 3 bases from J, with 9 bases between. The CDR3 coding sequence is TGCAGTGCTAGAGAGGCCAGGGACTACGAGCAGTACTTC. Translating gives CSAREARDYEQYF.

This clonotype occurred many times. This sequence joins TRBV12-3 or TRBV12-4 and TRBJ2-3; possibly TRBD2 for D (6 bases). Trimming removed 1 base from V and 2 bases from J, with 13 bases in between. This CDR3 has 16 residues. CDR3 sequence (DNA): TGTGCCAGCAGTTTAGAGGAGGCGGGGTTCACAGATACGCAGTATTTT. Translated, it gives CASSLEEAGFTDTQYF.

This clonotype came up a few times. The genes are TRBV7-9 and TRBJ2-7; 8 positions agree with TRBD2. The ends lost 4 bases at V and 6 bases at J; junction bases unmatched: 11. The length of the CDR3 is 15 residues. Germline V CDR1 and CDR2: SEHNR, FQNEAQ (reference sequence). In DNA form, the CDR3 reads TGTGCCAGCAGCTCCGAGCCGGGACTAGGTTCCGAGCAGTACTTC. It yields the protein CASSSEPGLGSEQYF.

J is TRBJ2-3 and V is TRBV7-2; 7 bases are shared with TRBD2. Per germline, CDR1 SGHTA and CDR2 FQGNSA. The J segment lost 5 bases and the V segment lost 1 base, leaving 6 bases of the junction unmatched. This CDR3 is 15 amino acids long. The CDR3 bases are TGTGCCAGCAGCTTAGTTTGGGGGGAGGGAGATACGCAGTATTTT. Translating gives CASSLVWGEGDTQYF.